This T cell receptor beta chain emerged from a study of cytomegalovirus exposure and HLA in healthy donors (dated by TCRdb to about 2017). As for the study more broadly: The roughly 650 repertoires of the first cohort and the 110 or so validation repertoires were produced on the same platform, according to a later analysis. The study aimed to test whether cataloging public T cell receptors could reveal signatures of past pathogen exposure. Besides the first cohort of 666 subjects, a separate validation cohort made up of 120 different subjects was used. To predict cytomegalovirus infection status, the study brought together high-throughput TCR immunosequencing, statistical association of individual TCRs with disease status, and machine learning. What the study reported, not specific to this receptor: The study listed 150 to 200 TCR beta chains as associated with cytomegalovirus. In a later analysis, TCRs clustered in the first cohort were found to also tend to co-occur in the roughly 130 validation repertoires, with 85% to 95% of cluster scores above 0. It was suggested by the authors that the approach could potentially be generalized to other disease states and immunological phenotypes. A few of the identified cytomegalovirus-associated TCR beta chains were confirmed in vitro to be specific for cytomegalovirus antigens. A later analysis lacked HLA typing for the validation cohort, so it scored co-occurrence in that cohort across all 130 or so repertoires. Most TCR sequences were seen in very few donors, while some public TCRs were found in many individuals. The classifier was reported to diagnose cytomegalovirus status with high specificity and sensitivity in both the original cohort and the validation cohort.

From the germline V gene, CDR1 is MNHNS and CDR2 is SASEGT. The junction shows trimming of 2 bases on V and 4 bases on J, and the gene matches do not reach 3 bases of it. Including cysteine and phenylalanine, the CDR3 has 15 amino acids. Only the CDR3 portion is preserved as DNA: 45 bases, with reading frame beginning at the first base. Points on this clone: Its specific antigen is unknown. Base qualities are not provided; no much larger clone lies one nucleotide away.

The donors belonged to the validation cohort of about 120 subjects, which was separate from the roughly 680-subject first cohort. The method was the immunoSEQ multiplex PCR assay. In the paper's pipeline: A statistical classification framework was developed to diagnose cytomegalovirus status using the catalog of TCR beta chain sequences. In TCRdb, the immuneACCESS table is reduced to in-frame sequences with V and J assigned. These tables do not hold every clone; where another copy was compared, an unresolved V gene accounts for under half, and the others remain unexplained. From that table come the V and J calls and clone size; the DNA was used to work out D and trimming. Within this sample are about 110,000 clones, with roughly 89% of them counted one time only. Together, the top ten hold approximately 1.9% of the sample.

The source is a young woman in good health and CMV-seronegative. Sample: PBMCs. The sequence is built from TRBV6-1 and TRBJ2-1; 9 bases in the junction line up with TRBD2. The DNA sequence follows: TGTGCCAGCAGTGAAATAGCGGGGGCTTACAATGAGCAGTTCTTC. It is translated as CASSEIAGAYNEQFF.